Listed here are 3 T cell receptor beta chains from one sample, sequenced in a study of blood T cells in healthy people across ages. Primed by a sample-barcoded 5' primer and a J-beta primer mix, a second PCR proceeded for 7 to 11 cycles. TCRdb reprocessed the 5' RACE reads via MiXCR and lists one record per CDR3 protein. The data contain 980,000 or so distinct CDR3 sequences, 45% to 50% of them singletons. Sequencing was carried out using blood. These receptors came from a young man in good health.

This clonotype was counted a few times. V gene TRBV12-3 or TRBV12-4 combines with J gene TRBJ2-3; 10 nucleotides agree with TRBD2. V was clipped by 3 bases and J by 3 bases; unmatched bases: 3. The CDR3 is 15 amino acids. The DNA for the CDR3 is TGTGCCAGCAGTTTCTATAGCGGGGGGACAGATACGCAGTATTTT. It yields the protein CASSFYSGGTDTQYF.

The CDR3, as DNA: TGTGCCAGCAAACTGACTAGCGGTACCACAGATACGCAGTATTTT. Protein product: CASKLTSGTTDTQYF. The chain is built from TRBV6-1 and TRBJ2-3; the match to TRBD2 covers 9 bases. The germline CDR1 and CDR2 sequences are MNHNS and SASEGT. CDR3 length: 15 amino acids. With V trimmed by 7 bases and J by 2 bases, 7 bases remained unmatched.

There are a few counts of this clonotype. The chain employs TRBV29-1 and TRBJ2-2; D gene unclear. The V and J ends lost 2 bases and 1 base respectively, with 5 bases between them. The CDR3 is made up of 13 amino acids. Germline V gene lookup returns CDR1 SQVTM and CDR2 ANQGSEA. CDR3 coding DNA: TGCAGCGTTGAACCAGGGAACACCGGGGAGCTGTTTTTT. This sequence encodes CSVEPGNTGELFF.